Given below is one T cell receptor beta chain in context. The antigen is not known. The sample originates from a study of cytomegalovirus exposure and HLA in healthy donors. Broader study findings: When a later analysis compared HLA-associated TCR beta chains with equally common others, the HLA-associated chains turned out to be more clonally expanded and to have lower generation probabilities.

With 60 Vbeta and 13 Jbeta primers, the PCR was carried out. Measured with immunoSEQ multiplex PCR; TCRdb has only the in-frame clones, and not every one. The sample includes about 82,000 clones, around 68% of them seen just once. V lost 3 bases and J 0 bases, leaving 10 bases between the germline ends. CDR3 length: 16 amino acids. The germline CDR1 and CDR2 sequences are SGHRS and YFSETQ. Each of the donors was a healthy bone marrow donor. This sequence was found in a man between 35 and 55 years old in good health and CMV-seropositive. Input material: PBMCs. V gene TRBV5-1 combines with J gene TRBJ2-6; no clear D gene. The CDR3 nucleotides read TGCGCCAGCAGCTCCTCGAGTTTCTCTGGGGCCAACGTCCTGACTTTC. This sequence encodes CASSSSSFSGANVLTF.